This T cell receptor (beta chain) was recorded in a study of T cell responses to AZD1222 COVID-19 vaccine. General study points: In all cases, repertoires were sampled only after the peak T cell response. Baseline seropositivity occurred in only a handful of AZD1222 recipients. Once two AZD1222 doses were given, Spike-specific TCR breadth and depth went up. Reportedly, nearly half of unique spike TCRs recognized epitopes outside B.1.351/B.1.1.7 mutations.

Deletions cut 6 bases from V and 1 base from J, with 9 bases between. Looked up from germline, CDR1 is MDHEN and CDR2 is SYDVKM. The CDR3 runs 13 residues. Of note for this clone: Its antigen is undetermined.

Only in-frame clones appear in the TCRdb table, and some are missing; sequencing was by immunoSEQ multiplex PCR. Here the sample spans about 130,000 clones, about 90% being singletons. The V and J genes are TRBV28 and TRBJ1-2, with D hard to call. This specimen was peripheral blood, taken on day 0 of MenACWY control vaccination. The TCR originated in an adult in good health. CDR3 residues: CASSDLYNYGYTF. In nucleotides, the CDR3 is TGTGCCAGCAGCGACCTTTATAACTATGGCTACACCTTC.